This T cell receptor beta chain originates from a study of T-cell reconstitution after alpha-beta-depleted transplantation in children. The TCRbeta library was prepared with unique molecular identifiers. Via MiXCR, TCRdb re-called the PCR reads, giving one row per CDR3 protein. The data contain about 980,000 distinct CDR3 sequences, under 30% of them singletons. A note on this clonotype: The antigen is not known.

V was cut by 6 bases and J by 2 bases, with 11 bases left in between. This CDR3 is built from 14 residues. Germline V gene data show CDR1 as DFQATT and CDR2 as SNEGSKA (reference sequence). Study-level results: The main origin of T-cell counts and diversity one year after transplant was newly produced T cells. The study traced high day-60 TCRbeta diversity in some patients to surviving recipient T cells and thymic progenitors. The origin of alpha-beta T cells about two months after transplant was reportedly several hundred expanded graft clones.

The material was PBMCs, mostly from graft donor cells, obtained 360 days after TCRalphabeta/CD19-depleted stem cell transplant. The source is a boy less than two years old who had a stem cell transplant for SCID, so the T cells may come from the graft donor. The V and J genes are TRBV20-1 and TRBJ2-6; TRBD2 might be the D (5 bases). CDR3: CSAGFGAGANVLTF. The CDR3 DNA sequence: TGCAGTGCCGGTTTCGGGGCTGGGGCCAACGTCCTGACTTTC.